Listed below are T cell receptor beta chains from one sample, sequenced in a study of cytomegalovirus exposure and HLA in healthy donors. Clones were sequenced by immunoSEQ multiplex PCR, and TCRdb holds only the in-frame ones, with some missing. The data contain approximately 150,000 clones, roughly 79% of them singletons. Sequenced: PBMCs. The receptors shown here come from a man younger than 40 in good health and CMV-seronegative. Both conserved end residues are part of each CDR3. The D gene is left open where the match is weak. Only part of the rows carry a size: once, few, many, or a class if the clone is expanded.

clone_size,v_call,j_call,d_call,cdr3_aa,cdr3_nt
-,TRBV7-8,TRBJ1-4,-,CASSLANREGEKLFF,TGTGCCAGCAGCTTAGCTAACAGGGAAGGGGAAAAACTGTTTTTT
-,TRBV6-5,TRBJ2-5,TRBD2,CASSYSGRYQETQYF,TGTGCCAGCAGTTACTCCGGGAGGTACCAAGAGACCCAGTACTTC
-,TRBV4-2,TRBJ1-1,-,CASSQGTETGGNTEAFF,TGTGCCAGCAGCCAAGGAACAGAGACAGGCGGGAACACTGAAGCTTTCTTT
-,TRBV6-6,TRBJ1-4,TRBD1,CASRHRGANEKLFF,TGTGCCAGCAGACACAGGGGAGCTAATGAAAAACTGTTTTTT
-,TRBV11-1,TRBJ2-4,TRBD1,CASSWTGAKNIQYF,TGTGCCAGCAGCTGGACAGGGGCCAAAAACATTCAGTACTTC
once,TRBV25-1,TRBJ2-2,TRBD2,CASSGLAGTPDTGELFF,TGTGCCAGCTCGGGACTAGCGGGAACCCCTGACACCGGGGAGCTGTTTTTT
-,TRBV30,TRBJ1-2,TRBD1,CAWERQGLGWGGYTF,TGTGCCTGGGAGCGACAGGGTTTAGGCTGGGGTGGCTACACCTTC
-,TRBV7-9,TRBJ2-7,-,CASSLALAGGEQYF,TGTGCCAGCAGCTTAGCGTTGGCAGGAGGGGAGCAGTACTTC
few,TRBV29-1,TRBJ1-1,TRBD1,CSVAGTGTKRATTEAFF,TGCAGCGTCGCCGGGACAGGAACCAAAAGGGCGACCACTGAAGCTTTCTTT
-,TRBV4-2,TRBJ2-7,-,CASSQVTGINEQYF,TGTGCCAGCAGCCAAGTGACGGGAATCAACGAGCAGTACTTC
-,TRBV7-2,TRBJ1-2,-,CASRPGLNFNGYTF,TGTGCCAGCAGGCCGGGACTAAACTTCAACGGCTACACCTTC
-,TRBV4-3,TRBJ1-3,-,CASSQDLNPGVGNTIYF,TGCGCCAGCAGCCAAGATCTTAACCCCGGGGTGGGAAACACCATATATTTT
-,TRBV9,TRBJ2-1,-,CASTRGSWGEQFF,TGTGCCAGCACCCGGGGGAGTTGGGGTGAGCAGTTCTTC
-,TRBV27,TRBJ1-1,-,CASSLGHLGNTEAFF,TGTGCCAGCAGTTTAGGGCATCTGGGGAACACTGAAGCTTTCTTT
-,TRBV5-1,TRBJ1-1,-,CASSLQGTNTEAFF,TGCGCCAGCAGCTTGCAGGGAACCAACACTGAAGCTTTCTTT
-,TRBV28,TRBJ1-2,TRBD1,CASTQGGANYGYTF,TGTGCCAGCACTCAGGGGGGAGCTAACTATGGCTACACCTTC
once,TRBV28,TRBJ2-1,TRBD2,CASSSAGGSYNEQFF,TGTGCCAGCAGTTCAGCGGGGGGCTCCTACAATGAGCAGTTCTTC
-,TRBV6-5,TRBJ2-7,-,CASSAGTGGTYEQYF,TGTGCCAGCAGTGCCGGGACTGGGGGAACCTACGAGCAGTACTTC
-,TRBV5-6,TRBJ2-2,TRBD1,CASSRQGLGVTGELFF,TGTGCCAGCAGCCGACAGGGTCTAGGGGTCACCGGGGAGCTGTTTTTT
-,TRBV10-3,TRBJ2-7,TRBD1,CATEQGSLYEQYF,TGTGCCACAGAACAGGGGTCTCTTTACGAGCAGTACTTC
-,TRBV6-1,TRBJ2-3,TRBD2,CASSESASGRPADTQYF,TGTGCCAGCAGTGAATCGGCTAGCGGGAGGCCCGCAGATACGCAGTATTTT
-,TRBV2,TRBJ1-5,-,CASSLPMNQPQHF,TGTGCCAGCAGTCTACCGATGAATCAGCCCCAGCATTTT
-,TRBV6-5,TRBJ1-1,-,CASSYGGGTEAFF,TGTGCCAGCAGTTACGGGGGGGGCACTGAAGCTTTCTTT
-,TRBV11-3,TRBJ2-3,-,CASSLRQNPSTDTQYF,TGTGCCAGCAGCCTTAGACAGAACCCTAGCACAGATACGCAGTATTTT
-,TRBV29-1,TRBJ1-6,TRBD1,CSVGQGVNSPLHF,TGCAGCGTTGGACAGGGTGTCAATTCCCCCCTCCACTTT
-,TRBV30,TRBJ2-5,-,CAWSRGGETQYF,TGTGCCTGGAGTAGGGGCGGCGAGACCCAGTACTTC
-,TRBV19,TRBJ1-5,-,CASTPWSEGPQHF,TGTGCCAGTACCCCTTGGTCGGAGGGGCCCCAGCATTTT
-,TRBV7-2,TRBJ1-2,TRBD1,CASSPGQGDYGYTF,TGTGCCAGCAGCCCCGGACAGGGGGACTATGGCTACACCTTC
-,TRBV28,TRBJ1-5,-,CASSPLGLGEDQPQHF,TGTGCCAGCAGTCCCTTGGGTCTGGGGGAGGATCAGCCCCAGCATTTT
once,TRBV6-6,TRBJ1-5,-,CASSPRQSNQPQHF,TGTGCCAGCAGCCCGAGACAGTCCAATCAGCCCCAGCATTTT
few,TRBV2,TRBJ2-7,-,CASSEGASVYEQYF,TGTGCCAGCAGCGAGGGGGCTAGCGTATACGAGCAGTACTTC
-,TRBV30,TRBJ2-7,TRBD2,CAWSSGSGSYEQYF,TGTGCCTGGAGTAGCGGGAGTGGGTCCTACGAGCAGTACTTC
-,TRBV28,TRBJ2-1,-,CASSLKDSYNEQFF,TGTGCCAGCAGTTTAAAGGACAGCTACAATGAGCAGTTCTTC
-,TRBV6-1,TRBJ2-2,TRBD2,CASRTGLDTGELFF,TGTGCCAGCAGGACGGGACTAGACACCGGGGAGCTGTTTTTT
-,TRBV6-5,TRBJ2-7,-,CASKGAGPYEQYF,TGTGCCAGCAAAGGGGCAGGTCCCTACGAGCAGTACTTC
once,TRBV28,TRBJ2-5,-,CASSLSGVRQETQYF,TGTGCCAGCAGTTTATCGGGGGTTCGACAAGAGACCCAGTACTTC
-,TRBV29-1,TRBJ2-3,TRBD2,CSVVSGVTTDTQYF,TGCAGCGTTGTTAGCGGGGTGACCACAGATACGCAGTATTTT
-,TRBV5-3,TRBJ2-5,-,CARSLDNQETQYF,TGTGCCAGAAGCTTGGACAACCAAGAGACCCAGTACTTC
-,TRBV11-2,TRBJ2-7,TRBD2,CASSLDPGGVYPYEQYF,TGTGCCAGCAGCTTAGACCCCGGGGGGGTATATCCCTACGAGCAGTACTTC
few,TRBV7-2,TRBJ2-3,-,CASSPNTDTQYF,TGTGCCAGCAGCCCTAACACAGATACGCAGTATTTT
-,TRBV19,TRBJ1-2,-,CASSMGTGGGYTF,TGTGCCAGTAGTATGGGCACCGGGGGTGGCTACACCTTC